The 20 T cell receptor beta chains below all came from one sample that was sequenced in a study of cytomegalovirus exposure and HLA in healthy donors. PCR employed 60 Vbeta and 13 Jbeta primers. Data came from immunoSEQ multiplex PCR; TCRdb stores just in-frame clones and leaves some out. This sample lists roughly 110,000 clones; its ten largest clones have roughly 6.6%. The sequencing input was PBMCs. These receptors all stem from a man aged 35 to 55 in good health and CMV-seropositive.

The CDR3 DNA is TGTGCCAGCAGCTTATCAGGGGGGACAGCTAATGAAAAACTGTTTTTT. Translating it yields CASSLSGGTANEKLFF. The chain employs TRBV11-2 and TRBJ1-4; TRBD1 aligns across 7 bases. Trimming at V came to 2 bases and at J to 3 bases, leaving 6 bases not matched to a gene. The CDR3 length is 16 residues. Germline-derived CDR1 and CDR2 are SGHAT and FQNNGV.

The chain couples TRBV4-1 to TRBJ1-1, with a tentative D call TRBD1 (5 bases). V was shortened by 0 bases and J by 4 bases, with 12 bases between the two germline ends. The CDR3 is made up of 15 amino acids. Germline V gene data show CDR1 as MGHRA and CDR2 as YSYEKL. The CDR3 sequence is CASSQDGGGSTEAFF. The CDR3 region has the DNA TGCGCCAGCAGCCAAGATGGGGGGGGGTCCACTGAAGCTTTCTTT.

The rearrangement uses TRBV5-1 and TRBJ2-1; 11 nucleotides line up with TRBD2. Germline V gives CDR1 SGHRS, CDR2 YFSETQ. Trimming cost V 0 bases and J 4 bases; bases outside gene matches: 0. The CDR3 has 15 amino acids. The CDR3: CASSLGTSGYNEQFF. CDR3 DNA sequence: TGCGCCAGCAGCTTGGGGACTAGCGGGTACAATGAGCAGTTCTTC. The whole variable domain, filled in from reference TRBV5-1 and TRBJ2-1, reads KAGVTQTPRYLIKTRGQQVTLSCSPISGHRSVSWYQQTPGQGLQFLFEYFSETQRNKGNFPGRFSGRQFSNSRSEMNVSTLELGDSALYLCASSLGTSGYNEQFFGPGTRLTVL.

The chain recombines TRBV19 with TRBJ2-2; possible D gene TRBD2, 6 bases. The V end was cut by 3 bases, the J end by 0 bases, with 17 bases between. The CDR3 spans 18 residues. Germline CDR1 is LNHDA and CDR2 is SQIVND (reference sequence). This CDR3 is CASSIGSSAFANTGELFF. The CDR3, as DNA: TGTGCCAGTAGTATTGGTTCTAGCGCCTTCGCGAACACCGGGGAGCTGTTTTTT.

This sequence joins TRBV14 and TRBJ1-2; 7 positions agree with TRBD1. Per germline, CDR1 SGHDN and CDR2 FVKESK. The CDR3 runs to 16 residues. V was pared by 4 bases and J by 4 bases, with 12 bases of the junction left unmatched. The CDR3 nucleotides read TGTGCCAGCAGCCCACTGGGGGACAGCATCGGCTATGGCTACACCTTC. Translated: CASSPLGDSIGYGYTF. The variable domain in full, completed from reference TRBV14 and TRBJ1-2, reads EAGVTQFPSHSVIEKGQTVTLRCDPISGHDNLYWYRRVMGKEIKFLLHFVKESKQDESGMPNNRFLAERTGGTYSTLKVQPAELEDSGVYFCASSPLGDSIGYGYTFGSGTRLTVV.

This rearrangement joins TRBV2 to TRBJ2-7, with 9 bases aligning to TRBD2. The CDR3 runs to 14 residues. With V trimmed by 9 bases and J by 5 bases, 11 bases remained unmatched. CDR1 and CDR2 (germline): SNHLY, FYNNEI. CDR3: CASIIPGLANEQYF. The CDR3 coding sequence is TGTGCCAGTATAATCCCCGGACTAGCGAACGAGCAGTACTTC.

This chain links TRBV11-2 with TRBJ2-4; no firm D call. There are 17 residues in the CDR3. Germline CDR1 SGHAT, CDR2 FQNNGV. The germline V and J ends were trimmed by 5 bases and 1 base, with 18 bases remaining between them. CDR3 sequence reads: CASSPSGISVAKNIQYF. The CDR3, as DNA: TGTGCCAGCAGCCCTAGTGGAATTTCTGTTGCCAAAAACATTCAGTACTTC.

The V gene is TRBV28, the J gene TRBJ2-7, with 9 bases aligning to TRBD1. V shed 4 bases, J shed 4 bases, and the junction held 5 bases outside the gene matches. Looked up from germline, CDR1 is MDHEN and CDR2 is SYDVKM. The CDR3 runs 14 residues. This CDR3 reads CASSSQGARYEQYF. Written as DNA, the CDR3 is TGTGCCAGCAGTTCACAGGGGGCACGGTACGAGCAGTACTTC. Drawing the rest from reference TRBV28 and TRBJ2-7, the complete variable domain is DVKVTQSSRYLVKRTGEKVFLECVQDMDHENMFWYRQDPGLGLRLIYFSYDVKMKEKGDIPEGYSVSREKKERFSLILESASTNQTSMYLCASSSQGARYEQYFGPGTRLTVT.

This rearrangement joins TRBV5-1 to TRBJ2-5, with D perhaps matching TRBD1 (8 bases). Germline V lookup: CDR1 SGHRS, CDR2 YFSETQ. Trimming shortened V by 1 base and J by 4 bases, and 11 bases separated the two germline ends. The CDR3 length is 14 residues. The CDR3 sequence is CASSLTGGGETQYF. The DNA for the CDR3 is TGCGCCAGCAGCTTGACAGGGGGGGGAGAGACCCAGTACTTC. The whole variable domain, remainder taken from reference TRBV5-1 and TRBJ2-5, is KAGVTQTPRYLIKTRGQQVTLSCSPISGHRSVSWYQQTPGQGLQFLFEYFSETQRNKGNFPGRFSGRQFSNSRSEMNVSTLELGDSALYLCASSLTGGGETQYFGPGTRLLVL.

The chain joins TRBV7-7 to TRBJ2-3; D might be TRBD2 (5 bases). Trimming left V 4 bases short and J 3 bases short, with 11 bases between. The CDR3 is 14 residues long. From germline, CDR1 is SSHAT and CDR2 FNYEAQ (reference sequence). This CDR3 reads CASSSASGTDTQYF. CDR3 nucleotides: TGTGCCAGCAGCTCTGCTTCGGGAACAGATACGCAGTATTTT.

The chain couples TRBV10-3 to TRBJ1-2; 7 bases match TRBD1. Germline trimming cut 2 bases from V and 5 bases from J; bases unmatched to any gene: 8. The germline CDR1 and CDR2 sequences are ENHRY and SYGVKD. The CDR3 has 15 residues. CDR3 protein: CAISEKTTGWYGYTF. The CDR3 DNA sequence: TGTGCCATCAGTGAGAAGACGACAGGGTGGTATGGCTACACCTTC.

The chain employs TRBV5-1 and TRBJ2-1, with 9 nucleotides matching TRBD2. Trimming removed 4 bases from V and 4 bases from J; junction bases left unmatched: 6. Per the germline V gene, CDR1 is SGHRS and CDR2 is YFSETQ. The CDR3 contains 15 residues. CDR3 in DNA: TGCGCCAGCAGCCCGGGGACTAGCTCTTACAATGAGCAGTTCTTC. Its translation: CASSPGTSSYNEQFF.

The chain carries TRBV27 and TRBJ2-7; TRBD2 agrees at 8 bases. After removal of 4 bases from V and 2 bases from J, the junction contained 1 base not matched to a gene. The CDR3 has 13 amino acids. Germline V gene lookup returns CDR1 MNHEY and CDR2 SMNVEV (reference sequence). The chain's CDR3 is CASSSGGAYEQYF. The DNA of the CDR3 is TGTGCCAGCAGTTCGGGGGGGGCCTACGAGCAGTACTTC.

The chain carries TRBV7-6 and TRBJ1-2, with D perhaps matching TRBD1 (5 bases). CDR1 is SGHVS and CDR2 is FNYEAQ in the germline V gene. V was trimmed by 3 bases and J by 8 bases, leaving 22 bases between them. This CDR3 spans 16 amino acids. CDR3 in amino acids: CASSLGGGGTVDGYTF. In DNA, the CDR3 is TGTGCCAGCAGCTTGGGGGGTGGGGGGACGGTGGACGGCTACACCTTC.

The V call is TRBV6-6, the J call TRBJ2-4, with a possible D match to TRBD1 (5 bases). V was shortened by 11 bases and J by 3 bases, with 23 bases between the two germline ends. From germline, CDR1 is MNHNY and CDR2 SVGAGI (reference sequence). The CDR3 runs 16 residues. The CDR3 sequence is CASSRAPAGHKNIQYF. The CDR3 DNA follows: TGTGCCTCCAGCAGGGCGCCCGCAGGCCACAAAAACATTCAGTACTTC.

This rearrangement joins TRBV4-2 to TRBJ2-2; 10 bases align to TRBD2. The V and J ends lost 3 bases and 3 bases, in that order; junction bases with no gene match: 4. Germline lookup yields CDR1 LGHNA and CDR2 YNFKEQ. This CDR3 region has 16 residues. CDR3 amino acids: CASSHPGTSDTGELFF. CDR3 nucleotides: TGTGCCAGCAGCCACCCCGGGACTAGCGACACCGGGGAGCTGTTTTTT.

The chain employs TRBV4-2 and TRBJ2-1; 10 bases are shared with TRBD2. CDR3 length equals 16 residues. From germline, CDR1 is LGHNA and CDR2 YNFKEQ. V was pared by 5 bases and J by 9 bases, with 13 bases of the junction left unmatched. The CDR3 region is CASSTQTSGSPFEQFF. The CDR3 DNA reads TGTGCCAGCAGCACTCAGACTAGCGGGTCACCCTTTGAGCAGTTCTTC.

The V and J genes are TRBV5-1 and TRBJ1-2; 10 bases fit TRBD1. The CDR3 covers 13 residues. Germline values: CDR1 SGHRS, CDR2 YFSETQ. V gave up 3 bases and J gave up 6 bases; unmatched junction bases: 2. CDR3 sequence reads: CASSWDRGDGYTF. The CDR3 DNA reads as TGCGCCAGCAGCTGGGACAGGGGAGATGGCTACACCTTC.

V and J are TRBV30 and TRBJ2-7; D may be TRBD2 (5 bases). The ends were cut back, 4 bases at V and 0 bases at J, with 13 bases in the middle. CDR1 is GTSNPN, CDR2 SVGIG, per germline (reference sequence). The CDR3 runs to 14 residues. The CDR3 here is CAWTRDFSSYEQYF. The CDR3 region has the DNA TGTGCCTGGACCCGGGATTTCAGCTCCTACGAGCAGTACTTC.

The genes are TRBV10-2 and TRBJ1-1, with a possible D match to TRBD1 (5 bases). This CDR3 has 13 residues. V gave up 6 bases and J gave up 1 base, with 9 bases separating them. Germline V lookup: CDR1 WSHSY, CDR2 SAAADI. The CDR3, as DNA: TGCGCCAGCAGAATTACAGGGAACACTGAAGCTTTCTTT. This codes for CASRITGNTEAFF.